Sequencing of this TCR beta chain was carried out in a study of glioma-infiltrating T cells. This clonotype was seen repeatedly, ten times or more. The iRepertoire nested amplicon-rescue multiplex PCR amplified TCR alpha and beta CDR3s from RNA. Tissue mRNA or PBMC total RNA, about 85-400 ng, went into one-step reverse transcription and amplification. One entry per CDR3 protein, called by TCRdb with MiXCR from the multiplex PCR reads. This sample has approximately 110,000 distinct CDR3 sequences; roughly 25% occur once, and the top ten carry approximately 16%. V was pared by 6 bases and J by 6 bases, with 16 bases of the junction left unmatched. The CDR3 has 17 residues. The germline V gene has CDR1 MDHEN and CDR2 SYDVKM.

The chain is built from TRBV28 and TRBJ1-4; 7 bases map to TRBD1. Sequences were obtained from glioma tissue, nonneoplastic brain tissue, or PBMCs (not recorded which). The receptor's source is a human donor with low-grade glioma or glioblastoma, undergoing nonglioma brain surgery, or in good health (not recorded which). The CDR3 nucleotides read TGTGCCAGCAGCCCTGGGTCGGGGAGGGGGCTCGATGAAAAACTGTTTTTT. Its protein product is CASSPGSGRGLDEKLFF.